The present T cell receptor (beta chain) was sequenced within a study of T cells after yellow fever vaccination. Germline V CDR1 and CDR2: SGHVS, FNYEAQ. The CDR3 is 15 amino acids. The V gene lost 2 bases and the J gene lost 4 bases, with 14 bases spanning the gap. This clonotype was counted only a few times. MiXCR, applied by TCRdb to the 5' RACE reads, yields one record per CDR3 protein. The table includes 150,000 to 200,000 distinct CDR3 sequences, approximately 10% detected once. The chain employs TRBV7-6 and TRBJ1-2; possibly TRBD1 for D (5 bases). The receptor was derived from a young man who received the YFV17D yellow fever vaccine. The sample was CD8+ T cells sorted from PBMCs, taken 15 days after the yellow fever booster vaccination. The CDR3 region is CASSLRGLPSYGYTF. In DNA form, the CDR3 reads TGTGCCAGCAGCTTAAGGGGCCTTCCCTCCTATGGCTACACCTTC.